Included here is one TCR beta chain sequence, with context. This sample also contains other DNA sequences that code for the same CDR3. Seattle patients were enrolled while actively infected and followed longitudinally. This entry comes from a study of blood T cell repertoires in COVID-19. Study-wide background: COVID-19 samples, acute and convalescent, were from the United States, Italy and Spain. T cells, B-cell-depleted T cells, or PBMCs supplied cDNA or gDNA.

Germline CDR1 reads SEHNR; CDR2 reads FQNEAQ (reference sequence). Trimming cost V 1 base and J 1 base, with 7 bases left between them. There are 14 residues in the CDR3. Study processing details: Counts of nucleated cells, estimated from reference gene primer amplification, were obtained. The table came from immunoSEQ multiplex PCR; TCRdb's copy has only in-frame clones and leaves some out. The D gene and trimming were derived from the DNA, and the V and J assignments and clone size from that table. The sample has roughly 160,000 clones; around 90% are singletons. The TCR originated in a man aged 60 to 69 with COVID-19, enrolled during active disease. The sample comprised peripheral blood. The chain carries TRBV7-9 and TRBJ1-1, with D hard to call. CDR3 in DNA: TGTGCCAGCAGCTTAGTGGGAGGGAACACTGAAGCTTTCTTT. As protein: CASSLVGGNTEAFF.